These T cell receptor beta chains were read from a single sample in a study of shared clonotypes between healthy human individuals. Sequencing used immunoSEQ multiplex PCR; TCRdb keeps in-frame clones, though not all of them. The data contain a few hundred thousand clones, less than 85% of them singletons. Sequencing was carried out using memory CD4+ T cells sorted from blood. Receptors were obtained from a man between 25 and 39 years old in good health. CDR3s include the opening cysteine and the closing phenylalanine or tryptophan. D genes are given only for firm matches. A row's size may be missing; if present it is once, few, many or a size class.

TGCGCCAGCAGCCAAGTCCCCTTGTTGCGGGGGAACACCGGGGAGCTGTTTTTT,CASSQVPLLRGNTGELFF,TRBV4-1,-,TRBJ2-2,many
TGCGCCAGCAGCCGAGGAGGGGTTCTCTACAATGAGCAGTTCTTC,CASSRGGVLYNEQFF,TRBV5-1,-,TRBJ2-1,few
TGTGCCAGCAGTGCCCCCGGGACAGGCCTCTCTGGAAACACCATATATTTT,CASSAPGTGLSGNTIYF,TRBV6-1,TRBD1,TRBJ1-3,many
TGTGCCAGCAGTCCCCCCCCGGACAGTCGCTACACCTTC,CASSPPPDSRYTF,TRBV28,-,TRBJ1-2,-
TGTGCCACCAGCAGAAGTGGCGGGATACGTTGGGGTGAGCAGTTCTTC,CATSRSGGIRWGEQFF,TRBV15,-,TRBJ2-1,once
TGTGCCAGCAGCTTAAGCTTCATGGCGACCCAGTACTTC,CASSLSFMATQYF,TRBV7-8,-,TRBJ2-5,-
TGTGCCAGCAGCTTACGAAGGGAGACCGGTCCCTCCTACGAGCAGTACTTC,CASSLRRETGPSYEQYF,TRBV11-2,-,TRBJ2-7,once
TGTGCCAGCAGTGGACAGGGGGTATACAATGAGCAGTTCTTC,CASSGQGVYNEQFF,TRBV2,TRBD1,TRBJ2-1,few
TGTGCCAGCAGCAAAGGACTAGCGGGAAGCACAGATACGCAGTATTTT,CASSKGLAGSTDTQYF,TRBV5-4,TRBD2,TRBJ2-3,-
TGTGCCAGCAGTTTGACAGGGGATCAGCCCCAGCATTTT,CASSLTGDQPQHF,TRBV6-5,TRBD1,TRBJ1-5,-
TGTGCCAGCAGCGCGTCCCCCACAGATACGCAGTATTTT,CASSASPTDTQYF,TRBV9,-,TRBJ2-3,-
TGTGCCAGCAGCCAACGCGCTAGCGCGAGCTCCTACAATGAGCAGTTCTTC,CASSQRASASSYNEQFF,TRBV7-7,-,TRBJ2-1,many
TGTGCCAGCAGCTTGGAAGACATTCAGTACTTC,CASSLEDIQYF,TRBV7-2,-,TRBJ2-4,once
TGCGCCAGCAGCCAAACCCCATCGAGGGCTGGAAACACCATATATTTT,CASSQTPSRAGNTIYF,TRBV4-3,-,TRBJ1-3,-
TGTGCCAGCAGCCCCACCACAGGGTCGCATCTAAATTTT,CASSPTTGSHLNF,TRBV2,-,TRBJ2-3,once
TGCGCCAGCAGTCGGCAGGAGGGACAGCCCCAGCATTTT,CASSRQEGQPQHF,TRBV10-2,-,TRBJ1-5,-
TGTGCCAGCTCACCGTTGGGACTAGCCAACACCGGGGAGCTGTTTTTT,CASSPLGLANTGELFF,TRBV18,TRBD2,TRBJ2-2,-
TGTGCCAGCAGTTACCAGGGGAGAGGGGGCTACACCTTC,CASSYQGRGGYTF,TRBV6-6,-,TRBJ1-2,once
TGTGCCAGCAGCATTAGCGGGCAGCCTTACAATGAGCAGTTCTTC,CASSISGQPYNEQFF,TRBV7-8,TRBD2,TRBJ2-1,few
TGTGCCAGCAGCCTCAGGGGAACCGGGGAGCTGTTTTTT,CASSLRGTGELFF,TRBV13,-,TRBJ2-2,-
TGTGCCAGCAGTGTTCGGCAGGGTGGTCAGCCCCAGCATTTT,CASSVRQGGQPQHF,TRBV2,-,TRBJ1-5,few
TGTGCCAGCAGCTTATCGGCAGGGTCAGGTGAAAAACTGTTTTTT,CASSLSAGSGEKLFF,TRBV7-2,-,TRBJ1-4,-
TGCGCCAGCAGCGGAACGCCGGGACAGGGATATGGCTACACCTTC,CASSGTPGQGYGYTF,TRBV5-1,TRBD1,TRBJ1-2,-
TGTGCCAGCAGTGAGACAGGGGGCCACGAGCAGTACTTC,CASSETGGHEQYF,TRBV2,TRBD1,TRBJ2-7,few
TGTGCCAGCAGCACCCGTACCGGGACTAGCGGGAGCAATGAGCAGTTCTTC,CASSTRTGTSGSNEQFF,TRBV9,TRBD2,TRBJ2-1,-